The 15 T cell receptor beta chains reported below all come from one sample, sequenced in a study of blood T cell repertoires in COVID-19. Here immunoSEQ multiplex PCR was the method, and the copy in TCRdb shows in-frame clones only, minus some. Of some 70,000 clones listed, about four fifths are singletons. Sequenced: peripheral blood. Receptor source: a man aged 60-69 years with COVID-19, enrolled during active disease.

The chain links TRBV5-1 to TRBJ2-3; 7 nucleotides match TRBD2. Germline assignment: CDR1 SGHRS and CDR2 YFSETQ. The CDR3 consists of 16 residues. V lost 1 base and J lost 7; bases outside the gene matches: 12. As DNA, the CDR3 is TGCGCCAGCAGCTTGATTGGGGGGGATTTCGGGAATACGCAGTATTTT. Its translation is CASSLIGGDFGNTQYF.

The CDR3 region has the DNA TGTGCCACCAGCAGAGATACTGGGCAGGGTGGACCCACTGAAGCTTTCTTT. It encodes CATSRDTGQGGPTEAFF. The chain links TRBV15 to TRBJ1-1; TRBD1 might be the D (5 bases). In germline, CDR1 is LNHNV, CDR2 YYDKDF (reference sequence). Deletions cut 0 bases from V and 4 bases from J, with 18 bases between. CDR3 length: 17 residues.

This clone occurred once. One end of the junction does not line up with germline, which may come from a read error. V is TRBV27 and J is TRBJ2-1; the match to TRBD1 covers 9 bases. The CDR3 extends over 12 amino acids. CDR1 is MNHEY, CDR2 SMNVEV, per germline (reference sequence). CDR3 nucleotide sequence: TGTGCCAGCAGTCTAGCCGGGACAGGGCCGATCTTC. Its protein product is CASSLAGTGPIF.

The V call is TRBV5-1, the J call TRBJ1-1; no clear D gene. Trimming removed 5 bases from V and 1 base from J, with 9 bases in between. Germline values: CDR1 SGHRS, CDR2 YFSETQ. This CDR3 region has 13 residues. The CDR3 DNA sequence: TGCGCCAGCAGTCCGACTGGGAACACTGAAGCTTTCTTT. Its translation: CASSPTGNTEAFF.

This chain links TRBV11-1 with TRBJ2-2; D uncertain. The germline gives CDR1 SGHAT, CDR2 FQDESV (reference sequence). CDR3 length equals 15 residues. V lost 1 base, J lost 5 bases, and 11 bases lay in between. CDR3 protein: CASSLGGRLTGELFF. DNA for the CDR3: TGTGCCAGCAGCTTAGGTGGCAGATTAACCGGGGAGCTGTTTTTT.

J is TRBJ1-3 and V is TRBV19; D might be TRBD1 (6 bases). V was shortened by 10 bases and J by 2 bases, with 12 bases between the two germline ends. The CDR3 has 13 amino acids. Germline-derived CDR1 and CDR2 are LNHDA and SQIVND (reference sequence). The CDR3, as DNA: TGTGCCACCGGGACACCGGCTGGAAACACCATATATTTT. It is translated as CATGTPAGNTIYF.

The chain recombines TRBV3-1 (or the pseudogene TRBV3-2) with TRBJ1-6; D gene ambiguous. CDR3 size: 13 residues. Germline CDR1 LGHDT, CDR2 YNNKEL (reference sequence). Deletions cut 5 bases from V and 6 bases from J, with 8 bases between. The CDR3: CASSARLNSPLHF. CDR3 sequence (DNA): TGTGCCAGCAGCGCCAGACTTAATTCACCCCTCCACTTT.

This clone was observed a handful of times. The chain links TRBV4-1 to TRBJ1-1; TRBD1 aligns across 7 bases. The germline CDR1 and CDR2 sequences are MGHRA and YSYEKL. V lost 3 bases to trimming and J lost 0 bases; unmatched junction nucleotides: 7. The CDR3 is 16 residues long. The CDR3 spells CASSHGGDRVNTEAFF. The CDR3 coding sequence is TGCGCCAGCAGCCATGGAGGGGACAGAGTGAACACTGAAGCTTTCTTT.

This clone was seen once. The chain has TRBV11-2 and TRBJ1-4; TRBD1 agrees at 7 bases. The CDR3 sequence is 15 residues long. Looked up from germline, CDR1 is SGHAT and CDR2 is FQNNGV. V lost 4 bases, J lost 4 bases, and 6 bases stayed unmatched. CDR3 sequence: CASSSLTGSNEKLFF. Here the CDR3 DNA reads TGTGCCAGCAGCTCCCTGACAGGGAGTAATGAAAAACTGTTTTTT. Full variable domain (rest looked up from reference TRBV11-2 and TRBJ1-4): EAGVAQSPRYKIIEKRQSVAFWCNPISGHATLYWYQQILGQGPKLLIQFQNNGVVDDSQLPKDRFSAERLKGVDSTLKIQPAKLEDSAVYLCASSSLTGSNEKLFFGSGTQLSVL.

This clone was seen only a few times. The V call is TRBV18, the J call TRBJ2-7; perhaps TRBD1 as D (6 bases). Trimming stripped 4 bases from V and 7 bases from J, with 14 bases between. This CDR3 comprises 13 residues. CDR1 is KGHSH and CDR2 is LQKENI in the germline V gene. CDR3 nucleotides: TGTGCCAGCTCACGTGGAACAGGGCTGGAGCAGTACTTC. Its translation is CASSRGTGLEQYF.

The chain couples TRBV30 to TRBJ1-2; 9 bases align to TRBD1. The CDR3 contains 13 residues. V trimming: 1 base; J trimming: 6 bases; junction bases outside the gene matches: 3. CDR1 and CDR2 from the germline V gene are GTSNPN and SVGIG (reference sequence). The CDR3 sequence: CAWSAGQGNGYTF. DNA of the CDR3: TGTGCCTGGAGTGCGGGACAGGGTAATGGCTACACCTTC.

The gene calls are TRBV5-6 and TRBJ2-7; D not certain. V was cut by 4 bases and J by 9 bases, with 14 bases left in between. CDR1 is SGHDT, CDR2 YYEEEE, per germline. The CDR3 covers 12 residues. The CDR3, as DNA: TGTGCCAGCAGCGTGACCTCGCAGCGGCAGTACTTC. Translation: CASSVTSQRQYF.

This clone was seen once. This chain uses TRBV5-1 with TRBJ2-1; a weak D match, TRBD1 (5 bases). This CDR3 spans 13 amino acids. CDR1 and CDR2 from the germline V gene are SGHRS and YFSETQ. V lost 2 bases to trimming and J lost 5 bases, with 8 bases between them. The CDR3: CASSFTGNNEQFF. The CDR3 nucleotides read TGCGCCAGCAGCTTTACAGGAAACAATGAGCAGTTCTTC.

The chain combines TRBV28 with TRBJ1-3, with D perhaps TRBD1 (5 bases). There are 13 residues in the CDR3. The V and J ends lost 8 bases and 7 bases respectively, with 15 bases between them. Looked up from germline, CDR1 is MDHEN and CDR2 is SYDVKM. CDR3 residues: CASRRGGRNTIYF. Here the CDR3 DNA reads TGTGCCAGCCGGCGGGGCGGCCGGAACACCATATATTTT.

The V and J genes are TRBV5-1 and TRBJ2-1, with 11 bases fitting TRBD2. V was pared by 4 bases and J by 3 bases, with 6 bases of the junction left unmatched. The CDR3 consists of 16 residues. The germline V gene has CDR1 SGHRS and CDR2 YFSETQ. The CDR3 nucleotides read TGCGCCAGCAGCCCGGGGACTAGCGGCCTCTACAATGAGCAGTTCTTC. Translated: CASSPGTSGLYNEQFF.